This T cell receptor (beta chain) was captured by sequencing in a study of blood T cells in healthy people across ages. CDR1 is MGHRA, CDR2 YSYEKL, per germline. Deletions cut 6 bases from V and 3 bases from J, with 14 bases between. The CDR3 runs to 14 residues. A second PCR, run for about 7 to 12 cycles, used a sample-barcoded 5' primer plus a J-beta primer mix. TCRdb re-analysed the 5' RACE reads in MiXCR, keeping a single row per CDR3 protein. Altogether fewer than 2,000,000 distinct CDR3 sequences are present, about 32% being singletons, with the ten largest covering over 9%. The chain joins TRBV4-1 to TRBJ1-2; D is undetermined. This clonotype originated in a woman in her twenties or thirties in good health. The material sequenced was blood. The CDR3 region is CASRAEASDYGYTF. As DNA, the CDR3 is TGCGCCAGCAGAGCTGAGGCGTCCGACTATGGCTACACCTTC.